This TCR beta chain was recorded in a study of cytomegalovirus exposure and HLA in healthy donors listed by TCRdb under 2017. Broadly, across the study: According to an earlier analysis of several hundred of the donors, 150 million to 200 million T cells yielded 90 million to 140 million unique TCR beta sequences and more than 250 Gb of sequence data. Approximately 300 gigabases of sequencing data and 91 million or so unique TCR sequences made up an early release that covered several hundred HLA-typed donors. Of the 300 to 400 genotyped donors, about 80% fell in the genetic ancestry cluster associated with self-reported Caucasian donors. The study was designed to test whether signatures of past pathogen exposure could be identified by cataloging public T cell receptors. The T cell repertoires of some 700 subjects were profiled by immunosequencing and related to cytomegalovirus serostatus. Besides the first cohort of approximately 710 subjects, a separate validation cohort made up of over a hundred different subjects was used. The study combined high-throughput TCR immunosequencing, statistical association of individual TCRs with disease status, and machine learning to predict cytomegalovirus infection status. A later analysis re-analyzed previously published TCR beta repertoires from 666 donors and added high-resolution HLA genotyping to study TCR occurrence patterns. Rather than drawing on any new phenotypic data, the later analysis identified candidate immune exposures from TCR beta sequences and the way those sequences occurred across donors. In an earlier analysis of roughly 580 of the donors, high-throughput TCR beta sequencing was used to judge whether each TCR beta V gene segment behaved as functional or pseudogenic. Alongside the repertoire data, information on donor age, sex, ethnicity and CMV serostatus was compiled. A later genetic analysis used genome-wide SNP genotypes for about 60% of the roughly 670 donors, treating that subset as a discovery cohort. Every discovery cohort repertoire had been produced on one sequencing platform. Both class I and class II loci were covered by HLA typing, at four-digit resolution. Typing coverage varied by locus: 629-630 donors for A, B, C, DRB1 and DQB1; under 550 for DQA1; more than 600 for DPA1; more than 450 for DPB1. A few DR-DQ haplotypes were treated as single units for association and clustering because of strong linkage in the cohort. Among around 400 genotyped donors of the cohort, an average of roughly 230,000 unique TCR beta nucleotide sequences was sequenced per donor, of which about 19% were non-productive. What the work shows at the level of the full study, not this receptor alone: According to a later analysis, most CMV-associated TCR beta chains appeared to be HLA-restricted, and the HLA associations seemed to be driven largely by CMV exposure. A later analysis associated 16,951 TCR beta sequences with specific HLA alleles at a false discovery rate of 0.05. Some IMGT-functional V segments, including TRBV6-2 and TRBV6-3, could not be told apart with the 87-base-pair reads, so those segments were excluded. A cluster of highly shared sequence variants was judged likely to be a technical artifact of the sequencing pipeline. A few of the identified cytomegalovirus-associated TCR beta chains were confirmed in vitro to be specific for cytomegalovirus antigens. Sequencing depth was assumed to be roughly uniform across donors in the presence/absence analyses, though that assumption may not hold. A further reported finding was that TCR beta sequences accurately predicted the HLA-A and HLA-B alleles for most subjects in the first cohort. According to the authors, the approach could potentially be generalized to other disease states and immunological phenotypes. When HLA alleles, especially DR and DQ, strongly co-occurred, attributing TCR associations to individual alleles was difficult. In a later analysis, several top co-occurrence clusters were reported to appear linked to parvovirus B19, influenza, CMV and Epstein-Barr virus. This cohort had only TCR beta chains sequenced, and the lack of alpha or paired-chain data limited which features could be detected. Most TCR sequences were observed very rarely across donors, whereas some public TCRs were present in many individuals. A total of fewer than 200 TCR beta chains were listed by the study as associated with cytomegalovirus. Because HLA typing was unavailable for some donors at each locus, only the typed subset was used in association tests. Correlated functional status among segregating V segments might be attributable to linkage disequilibrium, but an unknown experimental factor could not be ruled out. Because counts were too low, 15 to 20 rarely observed V segments, including chromosome 9 orphons, were excluded from the earlier analysis of several hundred of the donors. In a later analysis, HLA-associated TCR beta chains were found to be more clonally expanded and to have lower generation probabilities than equally common non-associated chains. An earlier analysis of several hundred of the donors showed that most TCR beta V segments appeared in productive rearrangements either about 90% or about 30% of the time, which broadly matched IMGT annotations. An association between a missense DCLRE1C variant and V-gene and J-gene trimming of TCR beta chains was found in a later genetic analysis and replicated in an independent cohort. The classifier was reported to diagnose cytomegalovirus status with high specificity and sensitivity in both the original cohort and the validation cohort. According to a later analysis, TCR association rates differed among HLA loci, with DRB1 alleles showing the most associated TCRs and HLA-C alleles showing the fewest. For the cohort, immune exposure information was limited to CMV serostatus. Compared with the roughly 720-donor mean, donors in an Asian-associated ancestry cluster had fewer N-insertions in productive TCRs, according to a later genetic analysis.

According to the germline V gene (reference sequence), CDR1 reads LNHDA and CDR2 reads SQIVND. From its cysteine to its phenylalanine, the CDR3 spans 15 amino acids. Left in the record is the CDR3 DNA by itself, 45 bases read in frame from the first base. V and J are trimmed by 5 bases and 6 bases, and the gene matches miss 5 bases of the junction. The library was obtained by the immunoSEQ multiplex PCR assay. The multiplex PCR relied on a mix of 60 forward primers for TCR Vbeta segments and 13 reverse primers for TCR Jbeta segments. The CDR3 region of rearranged TCR beta genes was amplified from genomic DNA with a multiplex PCR assay. Amplified TCR beta libraries were sequenced as 87-base-pair reads on the Illumina HiSeq System. The paper's processing steps were these. In a later analysis, tens of millions of unique TCR beta chains were counted across the 500 to 850 repertoires, and around 11 million of these chains were shared by at least two donors. To remove PCR and sequencing errors, raw reads were error-corrected and collapsed into unique sequences using a nearest-neighbor algorithm that merged closely related sequences. Alignment of CDR3 sequences to IMGT reference sequences was used to assign V, D and J gene segments. For a sequence to be retained, a match of at least six nucleotides to both a V gene segment and a J gene segment was required. A rearrangement was called productive if the CDR3 had no stop codons and remained in frame with V and J, and every other rearrangement was called non-productive. CDR3 was defined by IMGT convention, running from the second conserved V-encoded cysteine to the conserved J-encoded phenylalanine. The earlier analysis of about 640 of the donors excluded any sequence lacking an unambiguous match to a single V gene segment. In an earlier analysis of several hundred of the donors, a V segment was called functional when productive rearrangements were above 56.7%, and segregating when the standard deviation between donors exceeded 5%. A statistical classification framework was built for diagnosing cytomegalovirus status from the catalog of TCR beta chain sequences. A later analysis assigned V and J genes by comparing TCR nucleotide sequences with IMGT/GENE-DB human TR gene sequences. A later analysis assigned CDR3 sequences and most-parsimonious VDJ recombination scenarios with the TCRdist pipeline. In a later analysis, each TCR beta chain was defined by its CDR3 amino acid sequence together with its V-gene family, and reads lacking a unique V-gene family were excluded. To address suspected cross-contamination and a sequencing artifact, a later analysis removed several hundred highly shared, low-generation-probability nucleotide sequences. For each public chain, a later analysis derived a clonal expansion index from normalized ranks of inferred template counts within each repertoire. Generation probabilities in a later analysis came from a VDJ recombination model fitted to out-of-frame rearrangements, and those results were checked against IGoR. In a later analysis, TCR-TCR, TCR-HLA and TCR-CMV co-occurrence was scored with hypergeometric tests, and a repertoire-size bias correction was applied to TCR pairs. To estimate false discovery rates, a later analysis permuted the HLA or CMV assignments 20 times. A later analysis grouped co-occurring TCRs with DBSCAN, adding TCRdist sequence similarity when clustering within HLA-allele-positive subsets. Co-occurrence clustering excluded repertoires with fewer than 30,000 or more than 120,000 public chains, plus five with anomalous nucleotide sharing. As stored in TCRdb, this immuneACCESS dataset retains in-frame rearrangements with V and J assigned. A fraction of the clones does not appear; measured against another copy, unresolved V genes explain less than half of the discrepancy, and the remainder lacks a known reason. That table gives V, J and clone size, and the DNA gave D and trimming. The sample records 150,000 to 200,000 clones, around 80% of which are singletons. The top ten hold 2.3% of the sample.

The cohort was made up of 666 healthy bone marrow donors. All cohort members were sampled while nominally healthy, although unrecorded immune exposures were likely present. The donor was CMV seronegative and belonged to the group of around 400 seronegative cohort members. Every donor gave a peripheral blood sample, and the peripheral blood mononuclear cells from that sample were used for TCR beta sequencing. The Qiagen DNeasy Blood Extraction Kit was used to extract genomic DNA from the blood cell samples. This clone was seen only a few times. Which antigen it targets is not known. No qualities accompany the bases; no much larger clone lies one base away.

The sequenced sample was PBMCs. This sequence was found in a woman in her fifties or sixties in good health and CMV-seronegative. The rearrangement combines TRBV19 with TRBJ2-7; 15 bases in the junction line up with TRBD2. For the CDR3, the sequence is CASSVGTSGRFEQYF. Here is the DNA: TGTGCCAGTAGTGTCGGGACTAGCGGGAGGTTCGAGCAGTACTTC.